These 26 T cell receptor beta chains were all obtained from the same sample, sequenced in a study of T cells after yellow fever vaccination. Each CDR3 protein gets one entry after TCRdb re-called the 5' RACE reads with MiXCR. Of some 110,000 distinct CDR3 sequences listed, roughly 8.4% are singletons. The source was CD8+ T cells sorted from PBMCs, collected 45 days after the yellow fever booster vaccination. The receptors here all came from a man aged 25-45 years who received the YFV17D yellow fever vaccine.

This clonotype was seen more than once but under ten times. This chain links TRBV7-8 with TRBJ2-5; 7 bases are shared with TRBD2. This CDR3 is 15 amino acids long. Looked up from germline, CDR1 is SGHVS and CDR2 is FQNEAQ. V gave up 4 bases and J gave up 1 base; unmatched junction bases: 6. Here the CDR3 DNA reads TGTGCCAGCAGCTCAGCCCGGGAGGCCCAAGAGACCCAGTACTTC. It codes for CASSSAREAQETQYF.

This clonotype was counted a single time. A much larger clone differs from this one at a single base, so this may be a read error. This sequence joins TRBV4-1 and TRBJ2-3; D is unresolved. The V gene lost 2 bases and the J gene lost 0 bases, with 9 bases spanning the gap. The V gene's germline CDR1 is MGHRA and CDR2 YSYEKL. The CDR3 loop spans 15 amino acids. Here the CDR3 reads CASSQRGISTDTQYF. The CDR3 bases are TGCGCCAGCAGCCAACGAGGCATAAGCACAGATACGCAGTATTTT.

This clonotype was seen at least ten times. The J gene is TRBJ2-7, the V gene TRBV15, with D tentatively TRBD1 (6 bases). The V gene lost 5 bases and the J gene lost 4 bases, with 15 bases spanning the gap. The CDR3 has 14 residues. Germline V CDR1 and CDR2: LNHNV, YYDKDF (reference sequence). The CDR3 region has the DNA TGTGCCACCAGCCCCGACAGGTCCTGGTACGAGCAGTACTTC. It translates to CATSPDRSWYEQYF.

The CDR3: CASSLDVTSGYEQYF. CDR3 sequence (DNA): TGTGCCAGCAGCTTAGATGTGACTAGCGGGTACGAGCAGTACTTC. The V call is TRBV7-9, the J call TRBJ2-7; 10 nucleotides agree with TRBD2. The CDR3 runs 15 residues. Looked up from germline, CDR1 is SEHNR and CDR2 is FQNEAQ (reference sequence). V gave up 1 base and J gave up 4 bases; unmatched junction bases: 4. The full variable domain, with the rest looked up from reference TRBV7-9 and TRBJ2-7, is DTGVSQNPRHKITKRGQNVTFRCDPISEHNRLYWYRQTLGQGPEFLTYFQNEAQLEKSRLLSDRFSAERPKGSFSTLEIQRTEQGDSAMYLCASSLDVTSGYEQYFGPGTRLTVT.

In its sample, this clonotype was seen many times. The V gene is TRBV29-1, the J gene TRBJ1-1; 11 nucleotides align to TRBD1. Germline V CDR1 and CDR2: SQVTM, ANQGSEA. The CDR3 loop spans 13 amino acids. V gave up 4 bases and J gave up 4 bases; unmatched junction bases: 2. The CDR3 is CSVVGTGGTEAFF. In nucleotides, the CDR3 is TGCAGCGTTGTGGGGACAGGGGGCACTGAAGCTTTCTTT.

This clonotype showed up many times. The rearrangement uses TRBV7-8 and TRBJ2-5, with a tentative D call TRBD1 (6 bases). With 6 bases removed from V and 4 bases from J, the gap between germline ends came to 9 bases. Germline CDR1 and CDR2: SGHVS and FQNEAQ. The CDR3 contains 12 residues. The CDR3 bases are TGTGCCAGCAGTACAGGGAGAGAGACCCAGTACTTC. Amino acids: CASSTGRETQYF.

The genes are TRBV27 and TRBJ2-1, with 8 bases lining up with TRBD1. Germline trimming cut 5 bases from V and 9 bases from J; bases unmatched to any gene: 15. The CDR3 sequence is 16 residues long. Per germline, CDR1 MNHEY and CDR2 SMNVEV (reference sequence). The CDR3 loop reads CASSKGQGPWHGEQFF. The CDR3, as DNA: TGTGCCAGCAGTAAAGGACAGGGTCCCTGGCACGGTGAGCAGTTCTTC.

This sequence joins TRBV5-6 and TRBJ2-5; 12 bases line up with TRBD2. With 4 bases clipped from V and 7 bases from J, the junction kept 8 bases outside the gene matches. This CDR3 is 15 amino acids long. Germline-derived CDR1 and CDR2 are SGHDT and YYEEEE. CDR3 sequence: CASSAEGLAGLTQYF. CDR3 coding DNA: TGTGCCAGCAGCGCGGAGGGACTAGCGGGCCTGACCCAGTACTTC.

The table lists this clonotype with a few counts. The chain recombines TRBV19 with TRBJ1-5; weak D call: TRBD1 (6 bases). The CDR3 runs to 13 residues. Trimming cost V 1 base and J 7 bases, with 8 bases left between them. The V gene's germline CDR1 is LNHDA and CDR2 SQIVND (reference sequence). CDR3 sequence: CASSIGTGQPQHF. DNA for the CDR3: TGTGCCAGTAGTATAGGCACAGGGCAGCCCCAGCATTTT.

This clonotype has a count of ten or more. The chain joins TRBV20-1 to TRBJ2-3, with TRBD2 identical over 9 bases. Germline V gene data show CDR1 as DFQATT and CDR2 as SNEGSKA (reference sequence). V lost 3 bases to trimming and J lost 2 bases; unmatched junction nucleotides: 3. The CDR3 has 14 amino acids. The CDR3 nucleotides are TGCAGTGCTAGTGGGACTAGCTACACAGATACGCAGTATTTT. Protein: CSASGTSYTDTQYF.

This clonotype was counted many times. Written as DNA, the CDR3 is TGCGCCAGCAGCTTGGCCCTGGCGGAAGGCTCCTACGAGCAGTACTTC. It codes for CASSLALAEGSYEQYF. The genes are TRBV5-1 and TRBJ2-7; D ambiguous. Germline CDR1 and CDR2: SGHRS and YFSETQ. The CDR3 contains 16 residues. Trimming removed 0 bases at V and 0 bases at J, with 13 bases between.

The chain carries TRBV10-3 and TRBJ2-5, with 7 bases aligning to TRBD1. Looked up from germline, CDR1 is ENHRY and CDR2 is SYGVKD. V shed 6 bases and J 4 bases; nucleotides not matched to a gene: 8. This CDR3 comprises 14 residues. DNA of the CDR3: TGTGCCATCAGAAGAGAGGGGGCAACAGAGACCCAGTACTTC. Translating it yields CAIRREGATETQYF.

This clonotype was counted many times. The V call is TRBV28, the J call TRBJ2-5; TRBD2 agrees at 10 bases. The V and J ends lost 10 bases and 5 bases, in that order; junction bases with no gene match: 10. Germline V lookup: CDR1 MDHEN, CDR2 SYDVKM. The CDR3 consists of 14 residues. CDR3 region: CAIGGTSVRETQYF. CDR3 DNA: TGTGCCATCGGGGGGACTAGCGTTAGGGAGACCCAGTACTTC. The whole variable domain, filled in from reference TRBV28 and TRBJ2-5, reads DVKVTQSSRYLVKRTGEKVFLECVQDMDHENMFWYRQDPGLGLRLIYFSYDVKMKEKGDIPEGYSVSREKKERFSLILESASTNQTSMYLCAIGGTSVRETQYFGPGTRLLVL.

The rearrangement links TRBV7-2 to TRBJ2-3, with 9 nucleotides matching TRBD1. Germline V gene sequence: CDR1 SGHTA, CDR2 FQGNSA. The CDR3 is 16 residues long. After removal of 11 bases from V and 2 bases from J, the junction contained 14 bases not matched to a gene. CDR3 nucleotide sequence: TGTGCCGCCCTCCAGGGGACAGGGATGGTCACAGATACGCAGTATTTT. It yields the protein CAALQGTGMVTDTQYF.

The V gene is TRBV3-1, the J gene TRBJ2-5; 10 nucleotides align to TRBD2. V shed 8 bases and J 5 bases; nucleotides not matched to a gene: 8. The V gene's germline CDR1 is LGHDT and CDR2 YNNKEL (reference sequence). The CDR3 extends over 14 amino acids. This CDR3 reads CASQQREGRETQYF. Written as DNA, the CDR3 is TGTGCCAGCCAGCAGCGGGAGGGCAGGGAGACCCAGTACTTC.

The sample holds a few counts of this clonotype. This chain uses TRBV4-1 with TRBJ2-3, with a weak D call TRBD1 (5 bases). The CDR3 runs to 16 residues. The ends were cut back, 6 bases at V and 2 bases at J, with 18 bases in the middle. Germline V CDR1 and CDR2: MGHRA, YSYEKL. CDR3 protein: CASRQSGQGITDTQYF. CDR3 sequence (DNA): TGCGCCAGCAGACAGTCAGGGCAGGGAATCACAGATACGCAGTATTTT.

The CDR3 loop reads CSAPPLALSSYNEQFF. CDR3 nucleotide sequence: TGCAGTGCCCCCCCACTAGCGCTGAGCTCCTACAATGAGCAGTTCTTC. The rearrangement links TRBV20-1 to TRBJ2-1, with 7 bases matching TRBD2. The germline V gene has CDR1 DFQATT and CDR2 SNEGSKA (reference sequence). Trimming cost V 6 bases and J 0 bases; bases outside gene matches: 11. The CDR3 loop spans 16 amino acids.

This clonotype was detected ten times or more. The chain joins TRBV28 to TRBJ1-1; a weak D match, TRBD1 (5 bases). This CDR3 region has 14 residues. V shed 3 bases and J shed 1 base, with 9 bases lying between them. CDR1 is MDHEN, CDR2 SYDVKM, per germline. In DNA form, the CDR3 reads TGTGCCAGCAGTTTGTGGACAACGAACACTGAAGCTTTCTTT. It translates to CASSLWTTNTEAFF.

This clonotype showed up just a few times. The V and J genes are TRBV27 and TRBJ2-7; TRBD1 matches 10 bases. This CDR3 is 17 amino acids long. Per germline, CDR1 MNHEY and CDR2 SMNVEV (reference sequence). The ends lost 4 bases at V and 0 bases at J; junction bases unmatched: 9. CDR3 sequence reads: CASSSRTGGFSSYEQYF. The CDR3 region has the DNA TGTGCCAGCAGTTCACGGACAGGGGGTTTCAGCTCCTACGAGCAGTACTTC.

This clonotype was picked up many times. V is TRBV29-1 and J is TRBJ2-2; D is unclear. V was clipped by 2 bases and J by 2 bases, with 6 bases between them. CDR1 is SQVTM, CDR2 ANQGSEA, per germline. The CDR3 has 13 amino acids. The CDR3 coding sequence is TGCAGCGTTGAACAAGAAAACACCGGGGAGCTGTTTTTT. Its translation: CSVEQENTGELFF.

This clonotype was counted many times. The rearrangement links TRBV21-1 to TRBJ2-1; no check of the table's D call, TRBD2, against the DNA was made. TRBV21-1 is a documented pseudogene. The CDR3 consists of 20 residues. DNA for the CDR3: TGTGCCAGCAGCAAAAGGGCGGGGACTAGCGGGATTAAGGCGGACAATGAGCAGTTCTTC. Its protein is CASSKRAGTSGIKADNEQFF.

There are a few counts of this clonotype. CDR3 region: CASSPIANANEQYF. DNA of the CDR3: TGTGCCAGCAGCCCAATAGCGAATGCCAACGAGCAGTACTTC. The chain recombines TRBV7-9 with TRBJ2-7; possibly TRBD2 for D (5 bases). This CDR3 has 14 residues. CDR1 is SEHNR and CDR2 is FQNEAQ in the germline V gene (reference sequence). V was shortened by 5 bases and J by 5 bases, with 16 bases between the two germline ends. Together with reference TRBV7-9 and TRBJ2-7, the CDR3 gives the full variable domain: DTGVSQNPRHKITKRGQNVTFRCDPISEHNRLYWYRQTLGQGPEFLTYFQNEAQLEKSRLLSDRFSAERPKGSFSTLEIQRTEQGDSAMYLCASSPIANANEQYFGPGTRLTVT.

This clonotype showed up just a few times. This sequence joins TRBV4-3 and TRBJ2-1; the match to TRBD2 covers 11 bases. J gave up 7 bases and V 3 bases, and 8 bases lay outside the gene matches. CDR3 length: 16 residues. In germline, CDR1 is LGHNA, CDR2 YSLEER. The CDR3 protein is CASSQEIAGGPNEQFF. CDR3 nucleotide sequence: TGCGCCAGCAGCCAGGAAATAGCGGGAGGGCCTAATGAGCAGTTCTTC.

Turning to this clonotype: This may arise from a read error, as a much more abundant clone is one base away. The chain employs TRBV27 and TRBJ2-7, with D perhaps TRBD1 or TRBD2 (5 bases each). Germline V gene lookup returns CDR1 MNHEY and CDR2 SMNVEV (reference sequence). The CDR3 is 14 residues long. The ends were cut back, 5 bases at V and 3 bases at J, with 14 bases in the middle. The CDR3 coding sequence is TGTGCCAGCAGTCCAGGACACGGGATCTACGAGCAGTACTTC. This gives the protein CASSPGHGIYEQYF.

At least ten counts were recorded for this clonotype. V gene TRBV20-1 combines with J gene TRBJ2-2, with D unclear. Germline loops: CDR1 DFQATT, CDR2 SNEGSKA (reference sequence). V was shortened by 2 bases and J by 4 bases, with 8 bases between the two germline ends. The CDR3 is 13 amino acids. The CDR3 sequence is CSARHRGTGELFF. CDR3 coding DNA: TGCAGTGCTAGACACCGCGGCACCGGGGAGCTGTTTTTT.

In its sample, this clonotype was seen a few times. The gene calls are TRBV30 and TRBJ2-1; 7 bases fit TRBD2. CDR1 and CDR2 (germline): GTSNPN, SVGIG (reference sequence). Trimming at V came to 0 bases and at J to 8 bases, leaving 4 bases not matched to a gene. The CDR3 spans 13 residues. The CDR3 spells CAWSVGRVHEQFF. The DNA of the CDR3 is TGTGCCTGGAGTGTAGGGAGGGTCCATGAGCAGTTCTTC. Filled out from reference TRBV30 and TRBJ2-1, the complete variable domain reads SQTIHQWPATLVQPVGSPLSLECTVEGTSNPNLYWYRQAAGRGLQLLFYSVGIGQISSEVPQNLSASRPQDRQFILSSKKLLLSDSGFYLCAWSVGRVHEQFFGPGTRLTVL.